These T cell receptor beta chains were read from a single sample in a study of blood T cell repertoires in COVID-19. TCRdb keeps only in-frame clones here, not all; method: immunoSEQ multiplex PCR. The sample shows 100,000 to 120,000 clones, about 88% of them seen only once. Sequenced material: peripheral blood. All receptors come from a woman aged 70 to 79 who had recovered from COVID-19. The CDR3 runs from the conserved cysteine through the conserved F or W. A D gene is named only where the DNA matches it firmly. Size is omitted from some rows. Given values are once, few, many or a class for expanded clones.

j_gene: TRBJ1-4; v_gene: TRBV5-1; abundance: once; d_gene: .; CDR3aa: CASSLATTNEKLFF; CDR3nt: TGCGCCAGCAGCTTGGCCACTACCAATGAAAAACTGTTTTTT
j_gene: TRBJ2-7; v_gene: TRBV28; abundance: .; d_gene: .; CDR3aa: CASSSIAYEQYF; CDR3nt: TGTGCCAGCAGTTCGATAGCCTACGAGCAGTACTTC
j_gene: TRBJ2-2; v_gene: TRBV7-9; abundance: .; d_gene: TRBD2; CDR3aa: CASSPTSGGAGTGELFF; CDR3nt: TGTGCCAGCAGCCCGACTAGCGGGGGGGCCGGTACCGGGGAGCTGTTTTTT
j_gene: TRBJ1-2; v_gene: TRBV28; abundance: .; d_gene: .; CDR3aa: CASSLLTSGDPKYGYTF; CDR3nt: TGTGCCAGCAGTTTACTAACCTCCGGGGATCCGAAATATGGCTACACCTTC
j_gene: TRBJ2-1; v_gene: TRBV19; abundance: .; d_gene: .; CDR3aa: CASSMGAPVNEQFF; CDR3nt: TGTGCCAGTAGTATGGGGGCCCCAGTTAATGAGCAGTTCTTC
j_gene: TRBJ2-2; v_gene: TRBV12-3/TRBV12-4; abundance: .; d_gene: .; CDR3aa: CASSPVFAGELFF; CDR3nt: TGTGCCAGCAGCCCCGTTTTCGCCGGGGAGCTGTTTTTT
j_gene: TRBJ1-5; v_gene: TRBV6-2/TRBV6-3; abundance: .; d_gene: TRBD1; CDR3aa: CASRYTGTGLQPQHF; CDR3nt: TGTGCCAGCAGGTACACCGGGACAGGGTTACAGCCCCAGCATTTT
j_gene: TRBJ2-3; v_gene: TRBV30; abundance: .; d_gene: TRBD2; CDR3aa: CAWTSGRAGDTQYF; CDR3nt: TGTGCCTGGACTAGCGGGAGGGCGGGGGATACGCAGTATTTT
j_gene: TRBJ1-4; v_gene: TRBV5-1; abundance: .; d_gene: .; CDR3aa: CASSFDGVGEKLFF; CDR3nt: TGCGCCAGCAGCTTCGACGGAGTAGGTGAAAAACTGTTTTTT
j_gene: TRBJ2-1; v_gene: TRBV27; abundance: .; d_gene: TRBD1; CDR3aa: CASRRQGRSSYNEQFF; CDR3nt: TGTGCCAGCAGGAGACAGGGTCGGAGCTCCTACAATGAGCAGTTCTTC
j_gene: TRBJ1-1; v_gene: TRBV5-1; abundance: .; d_gene: .; CDR3aa: CASSLEGFGTEAFF; CDR3nt: TGCGCCAGCAGCTTGGAGGGGTTCGGCACTGAAGCTTTCTTT
j_gene: TRBJ1-3; v_gene: TRBV15; abundance: .; d_gene: .; CDR3aa: CATSRETGLTGNTIYF; CDR3nt: TGTGCCACCAGCAGGGAGACGGGACTCACAGGAAACACCATATATTTT
j_gene: TRBJ1-2; v_gene: TRBV5-4; abundance: .; d_gene: .; CDR3aa: CASTKPQQGNGYTF; CDR3nt: TGTGCCAGCACTAAGCCCCAACAGGGAAATGGCTACACCTTC
j_gene: TRBJ2-5; v_gene: TRBV5-1; abundance: .; d_gene: .; CDR3aa: CASSNGRGGETQYF; CDR3nt: TGCGCCAGCAGCAACGGTAGGGGCGGAGAGACCCAGTACTTC
j_gene: TRBJ2-7; v_gene: TRBV28; abundance: .; d_gene: TRBD2; CDR3aa: CASSLGSGGPFYEQYF; CDR3nt: TGTGCCAGCAGTTTGGGGTCGGGAGGGCCATTCTACGAGCAGTACTTC
j_gene: TRBJ1-5; v_gene: TRBV27; abundance: .; d_gene: .; CDR3aa: CASKGGFNQPQHF; CDR3nt: TGTGCCAGCAAAGGGGGTTTCAATCAGCCCCAGCATTTT
j_gene: TRBJ1-2; v_gene: TRBV19; abundance: .; d_gene: .; CDR3aa: CASSISVRVNYGYTF; CDR3nt: TGTGCCAGTAGTATAAGTGTCCGCGTGAACTATGGCTACACCTTC
j_gene: TRBJ2-7; v_gene: TRBV7-9; abundance: .; d_gene: .; CDR3aa: CASSARLVVGYEQYF; CDR3nt: TGTGCCAGCAGCGCCAGACTAGTGGTTGGCTACGAGCAGTACTTC
j_gene: TRBJ2-7; v_gene: TRBV21-1; abundance: .; d_gene: .; CDR3aa: CASSTPGQTYEQYF; CDR3nt: TGTGCCAGCAGCACTCCCGGACAGACCTACGAGCAGTACTTC
j_gene: TRBJ2-2; v_gene: TRBV27; abundance: .; d_gene: .; CDR3aa: CASSRGRLGTGELFF; CDR3nt: TGTGCCAGCAGTCGGGGAAGGTTGGGCACCGGGGAGCTGTTTTTT
j_gene: TRBJ1-5; v_gene: TRBV6-2/TRBV6-3; abundance: .; d_gene: .; CDR3aa: CASSYGGGLHQPQHF; CDR3nt: TGTGCCAGCAGTTATGGGGGAGGGCTCCATCAGCCCCAGCATTTT
j_gene: TRBJ2-1; v_gene: TRBV7-3; abundance: .; d_gene: TRBD1; CDR3aa: CASSPGQGVYEQFF; CDR3nt: TGTGCCAGCAGCCCGGGACAGGGGGTATATGAGCAGTTCTTC
j_gene: TRBJ1-2; v_gene: TRBV3-1/TRBV3-2; abundance: .; d_gene: TRBD1; CDR3aa: CASRQAGQSPGYTF; CDR3nt: TGTGCCAGCAGACAAGCGGGACAGAGCCCTGGCTACACCTTC
j_gene: TRBJ2-3; v_gene: TRBV27; abundance: once; d_gene: TRBD2; CDR3aa: CASSLSLAGNTDTQYF; CDR3nt: TGTGCCAGCAGTTTATCACTAGCGGGAAACACAGATACGCAGTATTTT
j_gene: TRBJ2-7; v_gene: TRBV10-3; abundance: .; d_gene: .; CDR3aa: CAISDPREQYF; CDR3nt: TGTGCCATCAGTGACCCGAGGGAGCAGTACTTC
j_gene: TRBJ2-7; v_gene: TRBV3-1/TRBV3-2; abundance: .; d_gene: TRBD2; CDR3aa: CASSQDAGGTSETSNPPYEQYF; CDR3nt: TGTGCCAGCAGCCAAGATGCGGGTGGGACTAGCGAGACGTCAAACCCGCCCTACGAGCAGTACTTC
j_gene: TRBJ2-1; v_gene: TRBV5-4; abundance: .; d_gene: TRBD2; CDR3aa: CASSLGTSGSRGNEQFF; CDR3nt: TGTGCCAGCAGCCTTGGGACTAGCGGGAGTAGAGGGAATGAGCAGTTCTTC
j_gene: TRBJ1-2; v_gene: TRBV10-3; abundance: .; d_gene: TRBD1; CDR3aa: CAISAGTGSNYGYTF; CDR3nt: TGTGCCATCAGTGCGGGGACAGGATCTAACTATGGCTACACCTTC
j_gene: TRBJ2-7; v_gene: TRBV27; abundance: .; d_gene: TRBD2; CDR3aa: CASGGLAGNYEQYF; CDR3nt: TGTGCCAGCGGGGGACTAGCGGGGAATTACGAGCAGTACTTC
j_gene: TRBJ2-5; v_gene: TRBV12-5; abundance: .; d_gene: TRBD2; CDR3aa: CASGFGLAGRETQYF; CDR3nt: TGTGCTAGTGGTTTTGGACTAGCGGGGCGCGAGACCCAGTACTTC
j_gene: TRBJ2-7; v_gene: TRBV28; abundance: once; d_gene: TRBD2; CDR3aa: CASSLRGGSLWEQYF; CDR3nt: TGTGCCAGCAGTTTACGGGGGGGAAGCCTTTGGGAGCAGTACTTC
j_gene: TRBJ1-2; v_gene: TRBV29-1; abundance: .; d_gene: TRBD1; CDR3aa: CSVRDRGRGGYTF; CDR3nt: TGCAGCGTTAGGGACAGGGGGCGTGGTGGCTACACCTTC
j_gene: TRBJ1-5; v_gene: TRBV28; abundance: .; d_gene: TRBD1; CDR3aa: CASSFHTGVKQPQHF; CDR3nt: TGTGCCAGCAGTTTCCACACAGGGGTGAAGCAGCCCCAGCATTTT
j_gene: TRBJ2-7; v_gene: TRBV9; abundance: .; d_gene: .; CDR3aa: CASSGRQNPLSYEQYF; CDR3nt: TGTGCCAGCAGCGGCCGACAGAACCCCCTCTCCTACGAGCAGTACTTC
j_gene: TRBJ2-5; v_gene: TRBV9; abundance: .; d_gene: .; CDR3aa: CASSVRGQETQYF; CDR3nt: TGTGCCAGCAGCGTCAGGGGCCAAGAGACCCAGTACTTC